The 10 T cell receptor beta chains below were found in one sample sequenced in a study of blood T cell repertoires in COVID-19. TCRdb keeps only in-frame clones here, not all; method: immunoSEQ multiplex PCR. The sample consists of 120,000 to 150,000 clones, around three quarters of them appearing once. Sequenced: peripheral blood. Source of these receptors: a man aged 50 to 60 with acute or convalescent COVID-19.

V is TRBV11-2 and J is TRBJ2-3; TRBD2 agrees at 8 bases. Per the germline V gene, CDR1 is SGHAT and CDR2 is FQNNGV. J was trimmed by 2 bases and V by 4 bases; bases with no gene match: 5. CDR3 length equals 15 residues. CDR3 DNA sequence: TGTGCCAGCAGCTCGGGACTAGATTCCACAGATACGCAGTATTTT. Translation: CASSSGLDSTDTQYF. Full variable domain (rest looked up from reference TRBV11-2 and TRBJ2-3): EAGVAQSPRYKIIEKRQSVAFWCNPISGHATLYWYQQILGQGPKLLIQFQNNGVVDDSQLPKDRFSAERLKGVDSTLKIQPAKLEDSAVYLCASSSGLDSTDTQYFGPGTRLTVL.

The chain recombines TRBV6-5 with TRBJ2-3, with 8 bases aligning to TRBD1. The CDR3 contains 15 residues. Germline V gives CDR1 MNHEY, CDR2 SVGAGI. V lost 7 bases, J lost 4 bases, and 10 bases stayed unmatched. Written as DNA, the CDR3 is TGTGCCAGCAAGGTCCGGGACAGGAGCTCAGATACGCAGTATTTT. This codes for CASKVRDRSSDTQYF.

The chain employs TRBV9 and TRBJ1-4; D may be TRBD1 (6 bases). The germline CDR1 and CDR2 sequences are SGDLS and YYNGEE. Trimming removed 3 bases at V and 4 bases at J, with 10 bases between. CDR3 length equals 14 residues. This CDR3 reads CASSGRGGNEKLFF. In DNA, the CDR3 is TGTGCCAGCAGCGGACGAGGGGGTAATGAAAAACTGTTTTTT.

The genes are TRBV12-3 or TRBV12-4 and TRBJ1-2; TRBD1 matches 9 bases. The length of the CDR3 is 13 residues. V lost 4 bases and J lost 7; bases outside the gene matches: 4. The CDR3 region is CASSSQGARGYTF. CDR3 sequence (DNA): TGTGCCAGCAGTTCACAGGGGGCCCGTGGCTACACCTTC.

CDR3 nucleotide sequence: TGCGCCAGCAGTCTGGACAGGGGTAGCGCAGATACGCAGTATTTT. As protein: CASSLDRGSADTQYF. The V call is TRBV5-1, the J call TRBJ2-3, with 9 bases aligning to TRBD1. V lost 5 bases to trimming and J lost 4 bases; unmatched junction nucleotides: 8. The CDR3 consists of 15 residues. The V gene's germline CDR1 is SGHRS and CDR2 YFSETQ. The variable domain in full, completed from reference TRBV5-1 and TRBJ2-3, reads KAGVTQTPRYLIKTRGQQVTLSCSPISGHRSVSWYQQTPGQGLQFLFEYFSETQRNKGNFPGRFSGRQFSNSRSEMNVSTLELGDSALYLCASSLDRGSADTQYFGPGTRLTVL.

The chain has TRBV3-1 (or the pseudogene TRBV3-2) and TRBJ1-2; D is perhaps TRBD1 (6 bases). The V gene's germline CDR1 is LGHDT and CDR2 YNNKEL (reference sequence). This CDR3 is built from 12 residues. V was cut by 6 bases and J by 2 bases, with 7 bases left in between. The CDR3, as DNA: TGTGCCAGCAGAGGACAGAACTATGGCTACACCTTC. Translating gives CASRGQNYGYTF.

The CDR3 coding sequence is TGTGCCAGCCAAGGACAACCGTATCAGCCCCAGCATTTT. Residues: CASQGQPYQPQHF. The chain joins TRBV19 to TRBJ1-5, with a tentative D call TRBD1 (5 bases). Trimming removed 9 bases at V and 5 bases at J, with 14 bases between. The germline V gene encodes CDR1 LNHDA and CDR2 SQIVND (reference sequence). This CDR3 contains 13 residues.

This sequence joins TRBV29-1 and TRBJ2-2, with 9 bases that match TRBD2. Trimming cost V 6 bases and J 2 bases; bases outside gene matches: 4. The CDR3 is 14 residues long. Germline lookup yields CDR1 SQVTM and CDR2 ANQGSEA. For the CDR3, the DNA is TGCAGCGTCCGAGCGGGGGGTAACACCGGGGAGCTGTTTTTT. This sequence encodes CSVRAGGNTGELFF.

V is TRBV11-2 and J is TRBJ1-4, with a weak D call TRBD1 (5 bases). V lost 5 bases to trimming and J lost 0 bases, with 10 bases between them. In germline, CDR1 is SGHAT, CDR2 FQNNGV. The CDR3 has 15 residues. The CDR3 region is CASSVAQATNEKLFF. CDR3 DNA: TGTGCCAGCAGCGTAGCACAGGCAACTAATGAAAAACTGTTTTTT.

In this sample, this clone turned up a few times. V usage is TRBV24-1 and J usage is TRBJ2-7; TRBD1 agrees at 7 bases. The J segment lost 5 bases and the V segment lost 1 base, leaving 7 bases of the junction unmatched. Germline V gene lookup returns CDR1 KGHDR and CDR2 SFDVKD. This CDR3 is built from 15 residues. As DNA, the CDR3 is TGTGCCACCAGTGATTTTTGCCAGGGGGAAGACGAGCAGTACGTC. The encoded protein is CATSDFCQGEDEQYV.